This T cell receptor beta chain appears in the sequencing data of a study of blood T cell repertoires in COVID-19. Background on the study: In each case, the material was cDNA or gDNA derived from T cells, B-cell-depleted T cells, or PBMCs.

Method: immunoSEQ multiplex PCR; TCRdb's copy keeps in-frame clones and lacks some. This sample has over 150,000 clones, with over 80% found just once. Only a few counts were recorded for this clone. The source material was peripheral blood. The origin of this receptor is an older woman with COVID-19, enrolled during active disease.

The CDR3 bases are TGCGCCAGCAGCCCACTAACAGGCTTTTATAGCAATCAGCCCCAGCATTTT. This translates into CASSPLTGFYSNQPQHF. V usage is TRBV4-1 and J usage is TRBJ1-5; D possibly corresponds to TRBD1 (5 bases). Germline V lookup: CDR1 MGHRA, CDR2 YSYEKL. Trimming took off 4 bases at V and 0 bases at J, with 16 bases between the two ends. The CDR3 spans 17 residues.